A selection of T cell receptor beta chains follows, all from one sample in a study of PD-1 blockade in classical Hodgkin lymphoma. Sequencing used immunoSEQ multiplex PCR; TCRdb keeps in-frame clones, though not all of them. The top ten hold around a tenth of the sample, which has tens of thousands of clones, less than 95% seen once. Sample: peripheral blood mononuclear cells (PBMCs), taken before the fourth cycle of nivolumab. The receptors were sampled from a human donor with classical Hodgkin lymphoma. Each CDR3 is given with its conserved first and last residue. The order of the fields is clone size, D gene, J gene, V gene, CDR3 DNA, CDR3 protein. D genes are given only for firm matches. Clone size is stated in some rows and not others, as once, few, many or a class when expanded.

clone size: -
D gene: -
J gene: TRBJ1-5
V gene: TRBV6-1
CDR3 DNA: TGTGCCAGCAGTGGACGTAGCGGCAATCAGCCCCAGCATTTT
CDR3 protein: CASSGRSGNQPQHF

clone size: -
D gene: -
J gene: TRBJ1-3
V gene: TRBV5-5
CDR3 DNA: TGTGCCAGCAGCTCTGGACAGTCTAACTTAGGAAACACCATATATTTT
CDR3 protein: CASSSGQSNLGNTIYF

clone size: -
D gene: -
J gene: TRBJ1-6
V gene: TRBV9
CDR3 DNA: TGTGCCAGCAGCCCAGGACAGTCCCTCCACTTT
CDR3 protein: CASSPGQSLHF

clone size: -
D gene: TRBD2
J gene: TRBJ2-5
V gene: TRBV10-1
CDR3 DNA: TGCGCCAGCAGTGATAGCGGGGGCCAAGAGACCCAGTACTTC
CDR3 protein: CASSDSGGQETQYF

clone size: -
D gene: -
J gene: TRBJ2-1
V gene: TRBV7-7
CDR3 DNA: TGTGCTAGCAGCTTAGCACTTAACAATGAGCAGTTCTTC
CDR3 protein: CASSLALNNEQFF

clone size: -
D gene: -
J gene: TRBJ1-3
V gene: TRBV7-9
CDR3 DNA: TGTGCCACATGGTCCTACACTGGAAACACCATATATTTT
CDR3 protein: CATWSYTGNTIYF

clone size: -
D gene: -
J gene: TRBJ2-7
V gene: TRBV30
CDR3 DNA: TGTGCCTGGAGTGGACAGTCTGTTCGAAGCTACGAGCAGTACTTC
CDR3 protein: CAWSGQSVRSYEQYF

clone size: -
D gene: -
J gene: TRBJ2-1
V gene: TRBV2
CDR3 DNA: TGTGCCAGCTTAGACAGGAGCTCCTACAATGAGCAGTTCTTC
CDR3 protein: CASLDRSSYNEQFF

clone size: -
D gene: TRBD1
J gene: TRBJ2-5
V gene: TRBV6-1
CDR3 DNA: TGTGCCAGCAGTGGGGGACAGGGAGGGACCCAGTACTTC
CDR3 protein: CASSGGQGGTQYF

clone size: -
D gene: TRBD1
J gene: TRBJ2-7
V gene: TRBV19
CDR3 DNA: TGTGCCAGTAGTATCGGACAGGGCTACGAGCAGTACTTC
CDR3 protein: CASSIGQGYEQYF

clone size: -
D gene: -
J gene: TRBJ1-4
V gene: TRBV19
CDR3 DNA: TGTGCCAGTAAAAAGGGTCCTAAATCGGAAAAACTGTTTTTT
CDR3 protein: CASKKGPKSEKLFF

clone size: few
D gene: TRBD1
J gene: TRBJ1-1
V gene: TRBV19
CDR3 DNA: TGTGCCAGTAGGACCCCGGGACAGGGGAGTGGCGACACTGAAGCTTTCTTT
CDR3 protein: CASRTPGQGSGDTEAFF

clone size: -
D gene: -
J gene: TRBJ1-2
V gene: TRBV19
CDR3 DNA: TGTGCCAGTCACCGCACAGGGATAGGGGTCTATGGCTACACCTTC
CDR3 protein: CASHRTGIGVYGYTF

clone size: -
D gene: -
J gene: TRBJ2-3
V gene: TRBV7-8
CDR3 DNA: TGTGCCAGCGGCCACCAAGAGGGGACGCAGTATTTT
CDR3 protein: CASGHQEGTQYF

clone size: -
D gene: -
J gene: TRBJ2-2
V gene: TRBV6-4
CDR3 DNA: TGTGCCAGCAGCGAGGGACGGAACACCGGGGAGCTGTTTTTT
CDR3 protein: CASSEGRNTGELFF

clone size: medium-sized
D gene: -
J gene: TRBJ2-5
V gene: TRBV7-9
CDR3 DNA: TGTGCCAGCAGCCCCGACGGGTTTGGCGGAGAGACCCAGTACTTC
CDR3 protein: CASSPDGFGGETQYF

clone size: -
D gene: -
J gene: TRBJ1-1
V gene: TRBV25-1
CDR3 DNA: TGTGCCGCGGCGAGGGAAGGGTTTGGCACTGAAGCTTTCTTT
CDR3 protein: CAAAREGFGTEAFF

clone size: -
D gene: TRBD1
J gene: TRBJ1-2
V gene: TRBV10-3
CDR3 DNA: TGTGCCACCACCCAACAGGGGGGTAACTATGGCTACACCTTC
CDR3 protein: CATTQQGGNYGYTF

clone size: -
D gene: -
J gene: TRBJ2-1
V gene: TRBV7-8
CDR3 DNA: TGTGCCAGCAGCTTAGGCACACAATCCTACAATGAGCAGTTCTTC
CDR3 protein: CASSLGTQSYNEQFF

clone size: few
D gene: -
J gene: TRBJ1-1
V gene: TRBV23-1
CDR3 DNA: TGCGCCAGCAGTCAATCGTTCGACACGATGAACACTGAAGCTTTCTTT
CDR3 protein: CASSQSFDTMNTEAFF

clone size: -
D gene: TRBD2
J gene: TRBJ2-1
V gene: TRBV4-2
CDR3 DNA: TGTGCCAGCAGCCAAGAGAGAGCTAGCGGGGGCAATGAGCAGTTCTTC
CDR3 protein: CASSQERASGGNEQFF

clone size: -
D gene: -
J gene: TRBJ1-2
V gene: TRBV5-1
CDR3 DNA: TGCGCCAGCAGCTTTGGGCAGTCCAACTATGGCTACACCTTC
CDR3 protein: CASSFGQSNYGYTF

clone size: -
D gene: -
J gene: TRBJ1-1
V gene: TRBV7-4
CDR3 DNA: TGTGCCAGCAGCAACAGTGACACCAACACTGAAGCTTTCTTT
CDR3 protein: CASSNSDTNTEAFF

clone size: once
D gene: TRBD2
J gene: TRBJ2-7
V gene: TRBV18
CDR3 DNA: TGTGCCAGCTCACCGAGCGGGGGGCTCTCCTACGAGCAGTACTTC
CDR3 protein: CASSPSGGLSYEQYF

clone size: -
D gene: -
J gene: TRBJ2-1
V gene: TRBV30
CDR3 DNA: TGTGCCTGGAGTGTAACCCTCGGGGGCTATAATGAGCAGTTCTTC
CDR3 protein: CAWSVTLGGYNEQFF

clone size: -
D gene: -
J gene: TRBJ2-6
V gene: TRBV4-1
CDR3 DNA: TGCGCCAGCAGCTCTTTTTACTCTGGGGCCAACGTCCTGACTTTC
CDR3 protein: CASSSFYSGANVLTF

clone size: -
D gene: -
J gene: TRBJ2-7
V gene: TRBV14
CDR3 DNA: TGTGCCAGCAGCCAAGACTATCCCTACGAGCAGTACTTC
CDR3 protein: CASSQDYPYEQYF

clone size: -
D gene: -
J gene: TRBJ1-5
V gene: TRBV6-6
CDR3 DNA: TGTGCCAGCGCCGGGCGGGGAGCCAGCAATCAGCCCCAGCATTTT
CDR3 protein: CASAGRGASNQPQHF

clone size: -
D gene: TRBD2
J gene: TRBJ2-5
V gene: TRBV7-3
CDR3 DNA: TGTGCCAGCAGCTTATCAGCGGGGGTCGAGAAGGGGACCCAGTACTTC
CDR3 protein: CASSLSAGVEKGTQYF

clone size: few
D gene: -
J gene: TRBJ1-6
V gene: TRBV2
CDR3 DNA: TGTGCCAGCAGTGTCCCGGACGGGAGAAATTCACCCCTCCACTTT
CDR3 protein: CASSVPDGRNSPLHF

clone size: once
D gene: TRBD2
J gene: TRBJ2-1
V gene: TRBV5-1
CDR3 DNA: TGCGCCAGCAGCTGGACCGGGACTAGCGATTCCTACAATGAGCAGTTCTTC
CDR3 protein: CASSWTGTSDSYNEQFF

clone size: -
D gene: -
J gene: TRBJ2-5
V gene: TRBV5-1
CDR3 DNA: TGCGCCAGCAGCTTGTTTCAGGGTGGGGGAAGCATCCAAGAGACCCAGTACTTC
CDR3 protein: CASSLFQGGGSIQETQYF

clone size: -
D gene: -
J gene: TRBJ2-7
V gene: TRBV5-6
CDR3 DNA: TGTGCCAGCAGCTCCATCCGGGACAACTCCTACGAGCAGTACTTC
CDR3 protein: CASSSIRDNSYEQYF

clone size: -
D gene: -
J gene: TRBJ1-2
V gene: TRBV11-2
CDR3 DNA: TGTGCCAGCAGCTCCACAGGCCTAATGGGCTACACCTTC
CDR3 protein: CASSSTGLMGYTF

clone size: -
D gene: -
J gene: TRBJ1-2
V gene: TRBV6-5
CDR3 DNA: TGTGCCAGCAGTTACTCAGGATCTAACTATGGCTACACCTTC
CDR3 protein: CASSYSGSNYGYTF

clone size: -
D gene: -
J gene: TRBJ2-1
V gene: TRBV9
CDR3 DNA: TGTGCCAGCAGCCTGGAAGGTGACAATGAGCAGTTCTTC
CDR3 protein: CASSLEGDNEQFF

clone size: -
D gene: TRBD1
J gene: TRBJ1-2
V gene: TRBV10-3
CDR3 DNA: TGTGCCATCGGGGAGGGGACAGTTTATGGCTACACCTTC
CDR3 protein: CAIGEGTVYGYTF

clone size: -
D gene: TRBD2
J gene: TRBJ2-3
V gene: TRBV10-3
CDR3 DNA: TGTGCCATCAGTGAGTCATGGACTAGCGGGGGGCCGATCGATACGCAGTATTTT
CDR3 protein: CAISESWTSGGPIDTQYF

clone size: -
D gene: TRBD1
J gene: TRBJ2-1
V gene: TRBV28
CDR3 DNA: TGTGCCAGCAGAGAGAGGGACAGGGTTCCGTTCTTC
CDR3 protein: CASRERDRVPFF

clone size: -
D gene: -
J gene: TRBJ2-1
V gene: TRBV14
CDR3 DNA: TGTGCCAGCAGCCAAGCTCGCTGGAACTCCCTCTACAATGAGCAGTTCTTC
CDR3 protein: CASSQARWNSLYNEQFF

clone size: -
D gene: -
J gene: TRBJ1-2
V gene: TRBV28
CDR3 DNA: TGTGCCAGCAGTTTGGGTGAAGTATACGTCTCAGAGGGCTACACCTTC
CDR3 protein: CASSLGEVYVSEGYTF

clone size: -
D gene: -
J gene: TRBJ1-4
V gene: TRBV5-1
CDR3 DNA: TGCGCCAGCAGATCCGGGACACCTAATGAAAAACTGTTTTTT
CDR3 protein: CASRSGTPNEKLFF

clone size: -
D gene: TRBD1
J gene: TRBJ2-1
V gene: TRBV29-1
CDR3 DNA: TGCAGCGTTTCCGGACAGGGCTACAATGAGCAGTTCTTC
CDR3 protein: CSVSGQGYNEQFF

clone size: -
D gene: TRBD2
J gene: TRBJ2-3
V gene: TRBV9
CDR3 DNA: TGTGCCAGCAGCGTAGTCGCGGGGGGGATTACAGATACGCAGTATTTT
CDR3 protein: CASSVVAGGITDTQYF

clone size: -
D gene: TRBD1
J gene: TRBJ1-1
V gene: TRBV29-1
CDR3 DNA: TGCAGCGTGGCCGGGACAGGGAGCACTGAAGCTTTCTTT
CDR3 protein: CSVAGTGSTEAFF

clone size: -
D gene: TRBD1
J gene: TRBJ1-4
V gene: TRBV7-6
CDR3 DNA: TGTGCCAGCAGCTTAGAGACAGGGCCCCCGGGTGAAAAACTGTTTTTT
CDR3 protein: CASSLETGPPGEKLFF

clone size: -
D gene: -
J gene: TRBJ1-4
V gene: TRBV7-9
CDR3 DNA: TGTGCCAGCAGCCCCGGACAGACTAATGAAAAACTGTTTTTT
CDR3 protein: CASSPGQTNEKLFF

clone size: -
D gene: -
J gene: TRBJ2-1
V gene: TRBV5-8
CDR3 DNA: TGTGCCAGCAGACGAGACCGCCTCAATGAGCAGTTCTTC
CDR3 protein: CASRRDRLNEQFF

clone size: -
D gene: -
J gene: TRBJ1-4
V gene: TRBV5-8
CDR3 DNA: TGTGCCAGCAGCCGAGTGCTCGGGACGAAAGAAAAACTGTTTTTT
CDR3 protein: CASSRVLGTKEKLFF